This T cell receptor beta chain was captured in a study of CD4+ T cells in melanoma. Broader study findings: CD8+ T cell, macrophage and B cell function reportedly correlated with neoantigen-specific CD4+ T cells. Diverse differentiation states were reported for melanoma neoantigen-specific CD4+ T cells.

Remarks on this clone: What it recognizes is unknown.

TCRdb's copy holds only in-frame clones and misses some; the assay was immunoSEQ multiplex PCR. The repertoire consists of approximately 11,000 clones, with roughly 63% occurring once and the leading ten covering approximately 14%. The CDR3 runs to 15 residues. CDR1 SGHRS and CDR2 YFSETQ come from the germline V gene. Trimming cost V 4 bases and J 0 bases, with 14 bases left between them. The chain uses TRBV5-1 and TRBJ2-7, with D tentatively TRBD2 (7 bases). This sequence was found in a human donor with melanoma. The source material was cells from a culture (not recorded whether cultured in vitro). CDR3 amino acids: CASSPGGLYSYEQYF. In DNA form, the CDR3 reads TGCGCCAGCAGCCCGGGGGGCCTCTACTCCTACGAGCAGTACTTC.